The next 30 T cell receptor beta chains were all read from a single sample in a study of human versus mouse CDR3 diversity and MHC coevolution. Here immunoSEQ multiplex PCR was the method, and the copy in TCRdb shows in-frame clones only, minus some. The sample comprises about 81,000 clones, around 95% of which are singletons, and around 1.3% rests with the top ten. Input material: naive CD4+ T cells from blood. Noted subset: CD45RO-negative CD62L-positive naive CD4 T cells. Source of these receptors: a person between 25 and 70 years old in good health.

In this sample, this clone turned up once. The gene calls are TRBV27 and TRBJ2-7; the D gene is possibly TRBD2 (5 bases). This CDR3 is 11 amino acids long. V dropped 6 bases and J dropped 6 bases, with 9 bases sitting between them. CDR1 is MNHEY, CDR2 SMNVEV, per germline (reference sequence). The CDR3 nucleotides read TGTGCCAGCAGGGGAGCTTCCGAGCAGTACTTC. Residues: CASRGASEQYF.

The CDR3 DNA follows: TGTGCCAGCACCCCGGGACTGGACTACGAGCAGTACTTC. Protein sequence: CASTPGLDYEQYF. The chain couples TRBV2 to TRBJ2-7; the D gene is possibly TRBD2 (6 bases). Deletions cut 7 bases from V and 3 bases from J, with 13 bases between. Germline-derived CDR1 and CDR2 are SNHLY and FYNNEI. This CDR3 region has 13 residues.

This clone was recorded only once. The chain joins TRBV2 to TRBJ1-6, with a weak D call TRBD1 (5 bases). Germline CDR1 is SNHLY and CDR2 is FYNNEI. This CDR3 has 15 residues. V gave up 6 bases and J gave up 5 bases, with 14 bases separating them. In DNA, the CDR3 is TGTGCCAGCAGGGCCAGGGCAGTCAATAATTCACCCCTCCACTTT. It encodes CASRARAVNNSPLHF.

This sequence joins TRBV28 and TRBJ2-7, with 8 bases matching TRBD2. J was trimmed by 5 bases and V by 6 bases; bases with no gene match: 6. CDR3 size: 13 residues. CDR1 and CDR2 from the germline V gene are MDHEN and SYDVKM. The DNA of the CDR3 is TGTGCCAGCAGGGCGGGAGGACCCCACGAGCAGTACTTC. This gives the protein CASRAGGPHEQYF.

The sample holds one count of this clone. V and J are TRBV11-2 and TRBJ2-4, with D possibly being TRBD1 (5 bases). Trimming shortened V by 3 bases and J by 7 bases, and 10 bases separated the two germline ends. The CDR3 loop spans 13 amino acids. CDR1 and CDR2 from the germline V gene are SGHAT and FQNNGV. CDR3 sequence: CASSFEQGNIQYF. CDR3 nucleotide sequence: TGTGCCAGCAGCTTCGAGCAGGGCAACATTCAGTACTTC.

The rearrangement joins TRBV6-5 to TRBJ1-2; D may be TRBD1 (6 bases). The V end lost 2 bases, the J end lost 8 bases, and 12 bases lay between the germline ends. This CDR3 comprises 13 residues. Germline CDR1 reads MNHEY; CDR2 reads SVGAGI. DNA for the CDR3: TGTGCCAGCAGTTACGGGGGCCTCAGGGGCTACACCTTC. This codes for CASSYGGLRGYTF.

The chain combines TRBV7-2 with TRBJ2-1, with TRBD2 matching over 9 bases. CDR3 length: 15 amino acids. Losses at the gene ends were 1 base for V and 7 bases for J; bases not matched to a gene: 5. Germline lookup yields CDR1 SGHTA and CDR2 FQGNSA. CDR3 sequence (DNA): TGTGCCAGCAGCTTAGATAGCGGGGGTATTAATGAGCAGTTCTTC. Encoded protein: CASSLDSGGINEQFF.

The chain is built from TRBV5-4 and TRBJ2-5; possible D gene TRBD1, 6 bases. The ends were cut back, 2 bases at V and 4 bases at J, with 9 bases in the middle. The CDR3 loop spans 13 amino acids. Germline CDR1 and CDR2: SGHNT and YYREEE (reference sequence). The CDR3 loop reads CASSLFRGETQYF. The CDR3 DNA sequence: TGTGCCAGCAGCTTATTCAGGGGAGAGACCCAGTACTTC. The whole variable domain, filled in from reference TRBV5-4 and TRBJ2-5, reads ETGVTQSPTHLIKTRGQQVTLRCSSQSGHNTVSWYQQALGQGPQFIFQYYREEENGRGNFPPRFSGLQFPNYSSELNVNALELDDSALYLCASSLFRGETQYFGPGTRLLVL.

The genes are TRBV2 and TRBJ2-1, with TRBD2 identical over 8 bases. V was pared by 2 bases and J by 4 bases, with 7 bases of the junction left unmatched. Germline CDR1 reads SNHLY; CDR2 reads FYNNEI. The CDR3 extends over 16 amino acids. The DNA of the CDR3 is TGTGCCAGCAGTGAAATAGCGGGGATTCTTTACAATGAGCAGTTCTTC. Encoded protein: CASSEIAGILYNEQFF.

The chain links TRBV4-2 to TRBJ2-2, with a weak D call TRBD2 (5 bases). This CDR3 region has 18 residues. CDR1 and CDR2 from the germline V gene are LGHNA and YNFKEQ. Trimming took 0 bases from V and 0 from J, leaving 14 bases between them. CDR3 nucleotide sequence: TGTGCCAGCAGCCAAGATTGGCGGAGGCCCACGAACACCGGGGAGCTGTTTTTT. Translated, it gives CASSQDWRRPTNTGELFF.

This chain joins TRBV19 and TRBJ1-6; 7 bases align to TRBD1. The germline gives CDR1 LNHDA, CDR2 SQIVND (reference sequence). The CDR3 covers 15 residues. J was trimmed by 6 bases and V by 3 bases; bases with no gene match: 5. This CDR3 is CASSITGVSNSPLHF. CDR3 sequence (DNA): TGTGCCAGTAGTATCACAGGGGTCTCTAATTCACCCCTCCACTTT.

The chain is built from TRBV28 and TRBJ2-1, with a weak D call TRBD2 (5 bases). Trimming pared 3 bases from V and 6 bases from J, leaving 15 bases between. Germline-derived CDR1 and CDR2 are MDHEN and SYDVKM. There are 15 residues in the CDR3. CDR3 DNA: TGTGCCAGCAGTTTGAGGGCCGCACAGAGCAATGAGCAGTTCTTC. It is translated as CASSLRAAQSNEQFF.

The chain carries TRBV7-3 and TRBJ2-2; 9 bases are a match to TRBD1. J lost 7 bases, V lost 3 bases, and 15 bases had no gene match. CDR3 length: 18 residues. Germline V lookup: CDR1 SGHTA, CDR2 FQGTGA. The CDR3 DNA is TGTGCCAGCAGCTTGACCGGGACAGGGTCCCCCGGAGGCGGGGAGCTGTTTTTT. It specifies CASSLTGTGSPGGGELFF.

The V gene is TRBV25-1, the J gene TRBJ2-7; 9 bases are shared with TRBD1. The junction had 11 bases not matched to a gene; V was cut back by 3 bases and J by 5 bases. The CDR3 has 16 residues. Germline assignment: CDR1 MGHDK and CDR2 SYGVNS. The CDR3 region has the DNA TGTGCCAGCAGTGAGCACGGGACAGGGCAGGTCCACGAGCAGTACTTC. This codes for CASSEHGTGQVHEQYF.

Only a few counts were recorded for this clone. J is TRBJ1-3 and V is TRBV19, with 10 bases aligning to TRBD1. Germline lookup yields CDR1 LNHDA and CDR2 SQIVND (reference sequence). The CDR3 has 16 residues. The trim removed 5 bases at V and 11 bases at J, leaving 15 bases unmatched. CDR3 sequence: CASSYAGGTGAGAIYF. The CDR3 coding sequence is TGTGCCAGTAGTTACGCAGGGGGGACAGGGGCCGGAGCCATATATTTT.

The CDR3 DNA follows: TGTGCCAGCAGTTCGACCCAGGGGATAAGATACGAGCAGTACTTC. Amino acid sequence: CASSSTQGIRYEQYF. The rearrangement uses TRBV6-5 and TRBJ2-7; weak D call: TRBD1 (6 bases). Trimming took 4 bases from V and 4 from J, leaving 17 bases between them. Germline CDR1 MNHEY, CDR2 SVGAGI. This CDR3 has 15 amino acids.

This chain joins TRBV5-4 and TRBJ2-5, with D possibly being TRBD1 (5 bases). V shed 0 bases and J shed 3 bases, with 9 bases lying between them. The germline CDR1 and CDR2 sequences are SGHNT and YYREEE (reference sequence). CDR3 length equals 14 residues. The chain's CDR3 is CASSLVSREETQYF. DNA of the CDR3: TGTGCCAGCAGCTTGGTGTCCAGGGAAGAGACCCAGTACTTC.

The chain uses TRBV6-1 and TRBJ1-5; possible D gene TRBD1, 5 bases. Between the trimmed V and J ends, which lost 9 bases and 6 bases, there was a span of 15 bases. The CDR3 contains 13 residues. Germline V gives CDR1 MNHNS, CDR2 SASEGT. CDR3 sequence: CASTDSTSQPQHF. The CDR3 region has the DNA TGTGCCAGTACTGACAGCACGAGTCAGCCCCAGCATTTT.

V and J are TRBV11-2 and TRBJ1-5, with D unclear. V was clipped by 8 bases and J by 1 base, with 12 bases between them. Germline assignment: CDR1 SGHAT and CDR2 FQNNGV. The CDR3 covers 14 residues. CDR3 in amino acids: CASRGPGSNQPQHF. CDR3 DNA sequence: TGTGCCAGCCGCGGGCCGGGGAGCAATCAGCCCCAGCATTTT.

This sequence joins TRBV5-1 and TRBJ2-1; 7 nucleotides align to TRBD1. The CDR3 extends over 15 amino acids. Germline-derived CDR1 and CDR2 are SGHRS and YFSETQ. Trimming took 0 bases from V and 4 from J; bases not matched to a gene: 4. Here the CDR3 DNA reads TGCGCCAGCAGCTTGGGGCAGGGGGTTTACAATGAGCAGTTCTTC. Translating gives CASSLGQGVYNEQFF.

The V gene is TRBV5-4, the J gene TRBJ2-1; 10 bases are a match to TRBD2. The germline gives CDR1 SGHNT, CDR2 YYREEE (reference sequence). The CDR3 is 16 amino acids. V lost 0 bases to trimming and J lost 9 bases; unmatched junction nucleotides: 9. This CDR3 is CASSLEAAGGGLEQFF. Written as DNA, the CDR3 is TGTGCCAGCAGCTTGGAAGCAGCGGGAGGGGGACTTGAGCAGTTCTTC.

The chain carries TRBV7-2 and TRBJ2-3, with a possible D match to TRBD2 (5 bases). The CDR3 loop spans 15 amino acids. Germline CDR1 is SGHTA and CDR2 is FQGNSA. Trimming took 4 bases from V and 5 from J, leaving 16 bases between them. The CDR3 sequence is CASSSPETRGDTQYF. CDR3 nucleotides: TGTGCCAGCAGCTCCCCAGAGACCCGGGGAGATACGCAGTATTTT.

This rearrangement joins TRBV7-9 to TRBJ1-4; TRBD1 might be the D (6 bases). Trimming shortened V by 5 bases and J by 5 bases, and 18 bases separated the two germline ends. This CDR3 region has 16 residues. Germline-derived CDR1 and CDR2 are SEHNR and FQNEAQ (reference sequence). The CDR3 loop is CASSPGDTIGNEKLFF. Here the CDR3 DNA reads TGTGCCAGCAGCCCAGGGGACACCATCGGAAATGAAAAACTGTTTTTT. The complete variable domain, with remaining parts taken from reference TRBV7-9 and TRBJ1-4, reads DTGVSQNPRHKITKRGQNVTFRCDPISEHNRLYWYRQTLGQGPEFLTYFQNEAQLEKSRLLSDRFSAERPKGSFSTLEIQRTEQGDSAMYLCASSPGDTIGNEKLFFGSGTQLSVL.

The rearrangement joins TRBV7-2 to TRBJ1-1; D remains ambiguous. This CDR3 is built from 15 residues. Germline V CDR1 and CDR2: SGHTA, FQGNSA. The ends were cut back, 7 bases at V and 0 bases at J, with 15 bases in the middle. The DNA of the CDR3 is TGTGCCAGCATCGATGTGCCCAGTCTGAACACTGAAGCTTTCTTT. It translates to CASIDVPSLNTEAFF.

This clone has a single count. The V and J genes are TRBV14 and TRBJ1-2, with 10 bases matching TRBD1. This CDR3 has 15 amino acids. V shed 3 bases and J 2 bases; nucleotides not matched to a gene: 3. The germline V gene encodes CDR1 SGHDN and CDR2 FVKESK. The CDR3 nucleotides are TGTGCCAGCAGCCACCCGACAGGGGGCAACTATGGCTACACCTTC. Residues: CASSHPTGGNYGYTF.

The J gene is TRBJ2-3, the V gene TRBV9; perhaps TRBD2 as D (7 bases). Germline V gene lookup returns CDR1 SGDLS and CDR2 YYNGEE. CDR3 size: 16 residues. With 0 bases removed from V and 2 bases from J, the gap between germline ends came to 13 bases. CDR3 sequence: CASSVAGGPYTDTQYF. The DNA of the CDR3 is TGTGCCAGCAGCGTAGCGGGGGGCCCGTACACAGATACGCAGTATTTT.

The chain carries TRBV9 and TRBJ1-5; the D gene is possibly TRBD1 (6 bases). Germline V gene sequence: CDR1 SGDLS, CDR2 YYNGEE. V was clipped by 2 bases and J by 5 bases, with 17 bases between them. This CDR3 region has 16 residues. CDR3 protein: CASSVGGAGRDQPQHF. CDR3 DNA: TGTGCCAGCAGCGTCGGGGGGGCCGGTCGGGATCAGCCCCAGCATTTT.

The V and J genes are TRBV19 and TRBJ2-7; 9 bases are shared with TRBD2. This CDR3 is built from 14 residues. After removal of 5 bases from V and 4 bases from J, the junction contained 6 bases not matched to a gene. Germline V CDR1 and CDR2: LNHDA, SQIVND (reference sequence). The CDR3 coding sequence is TGTGCCAGTAGTCCTAGCGGGAATACGTACGAGCAGTACTTC. Its translation is CASSPSGNTYEQYF.

Note on this clone: In the same sample, other DNA sequences code for this CDR3. The chain combines TRBV7-2 with TRBJ1-1; TRBD1 is a possible D gene (6 bases). This CDR3 comprises 14 residues. V lost 4 bases and J lost 1, with 10 bases in between. Germline lookup yields CDR1 SGHTA and CDR2 FQGNSA. The CDR3 DNA sequence: TGTGCCAGCAGCTCTGGGACACCGAACACTGAAGCTTTCTTT. Translating it yields CASSSGTPNTEAFF.

V usage is TRBV30 and J usage is TRBJ1-2; the D is unclear. CDR3 length: 17 residues. V gave up 0 bases and J gave up 2 bases, with 19 bases separating them. CDR1 is GTSNPN and CDR2 is SVGIG in the germline V gene (reference sequence). The CDR3: CAWSVWVAGGGNYGYTF. In DNA, the CDR3 is TGTGCCTGGAGTGTATGGGTTGCGGGAGGTGGGAACTATGGCTACACCTTC.